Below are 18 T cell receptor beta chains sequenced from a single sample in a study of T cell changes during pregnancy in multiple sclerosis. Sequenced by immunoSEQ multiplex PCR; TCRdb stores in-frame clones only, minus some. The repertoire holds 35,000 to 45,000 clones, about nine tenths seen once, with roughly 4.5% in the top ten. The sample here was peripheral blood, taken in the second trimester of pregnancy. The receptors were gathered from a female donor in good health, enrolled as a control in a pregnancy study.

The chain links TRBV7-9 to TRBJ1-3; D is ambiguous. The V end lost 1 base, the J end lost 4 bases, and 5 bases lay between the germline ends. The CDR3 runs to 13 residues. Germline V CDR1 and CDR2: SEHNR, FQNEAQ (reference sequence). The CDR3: CASSLGEGNTIYF. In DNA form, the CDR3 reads TGTGCCAGCAGCTTAGGGGAGGGAAACACCATATATTTT.

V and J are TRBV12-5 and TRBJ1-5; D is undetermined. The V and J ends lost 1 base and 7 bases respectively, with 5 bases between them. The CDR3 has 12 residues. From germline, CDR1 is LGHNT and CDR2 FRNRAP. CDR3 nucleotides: TGTGCTAGTGGTTTGGATCTACAGCCCCAGCATTTT. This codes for CASGLDLQPQHF.

The CDR3 region is CASSLGLAGGFEQFF. The CDR3 DNA reads TGTGCCAGCAGCTTGGGGCTAGCGGGAGGTTTTGAGCAGTTCTTC. J is TRBJ2-1 and V is TRBV13; 11 bases map to TRBD2. V trimming: 3 bases; J trimming: 9 bases; junction bases outside the gene matches: 7. There are 15 residues in the CDR3. CDR1 and CDR2 (germline): PRHDT, FYEKMQ (reference sequence).

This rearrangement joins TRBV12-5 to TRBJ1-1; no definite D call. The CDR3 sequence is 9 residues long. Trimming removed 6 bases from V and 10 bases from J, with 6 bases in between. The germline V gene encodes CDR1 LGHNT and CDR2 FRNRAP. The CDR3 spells CASGPPAFF. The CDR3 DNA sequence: TGTGCTAGTGGCCCTCCAGCTTTCTTT.

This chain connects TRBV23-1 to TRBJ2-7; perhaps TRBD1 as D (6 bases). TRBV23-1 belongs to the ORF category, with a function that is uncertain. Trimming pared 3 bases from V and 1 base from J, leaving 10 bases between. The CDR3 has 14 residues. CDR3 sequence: CASSHTGTSYEQYF. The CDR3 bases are TGCGCCAGCAGTCATACCGGGACATCCTACGAGCAGTACTTC.

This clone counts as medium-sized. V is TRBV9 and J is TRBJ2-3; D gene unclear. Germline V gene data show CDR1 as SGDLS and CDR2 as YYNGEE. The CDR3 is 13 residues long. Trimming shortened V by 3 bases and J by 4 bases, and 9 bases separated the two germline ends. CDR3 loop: CASSGPSADTQYF. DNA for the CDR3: TGTGCCAGCAGCGGCCCTAGTGCAGATACGCAGTATTTT.

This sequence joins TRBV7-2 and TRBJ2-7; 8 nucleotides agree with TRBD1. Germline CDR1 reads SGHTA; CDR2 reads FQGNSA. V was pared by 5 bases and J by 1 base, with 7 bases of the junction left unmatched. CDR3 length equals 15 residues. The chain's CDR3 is CASSGQGRASYEQYF. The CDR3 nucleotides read TGTGCCAGCAGCGGACAGGGTCGGGCTTCCTACGAGCAGTACTTC.

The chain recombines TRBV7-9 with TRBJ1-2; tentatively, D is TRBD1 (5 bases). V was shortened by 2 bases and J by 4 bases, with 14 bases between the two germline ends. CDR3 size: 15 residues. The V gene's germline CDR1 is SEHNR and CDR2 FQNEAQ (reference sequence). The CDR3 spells CASSLPGGFGYGYTF. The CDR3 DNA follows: TGTGCCAGCAGCTTACCGGGGGGATTCGGCTATGGCTACACCTTC.

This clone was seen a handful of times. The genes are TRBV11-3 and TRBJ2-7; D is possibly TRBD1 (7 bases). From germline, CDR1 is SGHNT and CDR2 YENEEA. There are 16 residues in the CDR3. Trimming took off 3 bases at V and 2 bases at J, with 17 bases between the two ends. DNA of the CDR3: TGTGCCAGCAGCTTGAACCGGGCGGGACAGACCTACGAGCAGTACTTC. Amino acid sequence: CASSLNRAGQTYEQYF.

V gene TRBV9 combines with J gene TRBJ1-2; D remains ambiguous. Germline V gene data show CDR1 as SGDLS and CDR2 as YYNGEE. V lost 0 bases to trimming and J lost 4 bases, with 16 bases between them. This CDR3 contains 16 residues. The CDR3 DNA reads TGTGCCAGCAGCGTAGAAGTGGGCAGTGCCGCCTATGGCTACACCTTC. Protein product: CASSVEVGSAAYGYTF.

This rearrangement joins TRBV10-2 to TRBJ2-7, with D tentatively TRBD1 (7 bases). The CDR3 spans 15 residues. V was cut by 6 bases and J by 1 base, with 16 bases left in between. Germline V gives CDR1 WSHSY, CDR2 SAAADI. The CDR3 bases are TGCGCCAGCAGCGGCGCGGGACAGCAATCCTACGAGCAGTACTTC. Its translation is CASSGAGQQSYEQYF.

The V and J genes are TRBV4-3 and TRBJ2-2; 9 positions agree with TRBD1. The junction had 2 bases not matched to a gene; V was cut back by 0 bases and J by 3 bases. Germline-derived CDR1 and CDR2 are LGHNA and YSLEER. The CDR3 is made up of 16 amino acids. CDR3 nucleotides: TGCGCCAGCAGCCAAGAGGGGACAGGGTACACCGGGGAGCTGTTTTTT. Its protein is CASSQEGTGYTGELFF.

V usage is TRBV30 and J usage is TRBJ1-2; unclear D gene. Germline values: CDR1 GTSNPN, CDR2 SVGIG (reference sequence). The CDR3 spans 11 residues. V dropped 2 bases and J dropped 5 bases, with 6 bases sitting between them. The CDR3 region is CAWSYSYGYTF. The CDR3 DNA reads TGTGCCTGGAGTTACTCTTATGGCTACACCTTC.

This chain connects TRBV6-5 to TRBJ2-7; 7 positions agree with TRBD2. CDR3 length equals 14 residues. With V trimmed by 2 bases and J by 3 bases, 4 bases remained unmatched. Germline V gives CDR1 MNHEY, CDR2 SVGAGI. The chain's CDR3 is CASSYGGSHYEQYF. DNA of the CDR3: TGTGCCAGCAGTTACGGCGGGAGTCACTACGAGCAGTACTTC.

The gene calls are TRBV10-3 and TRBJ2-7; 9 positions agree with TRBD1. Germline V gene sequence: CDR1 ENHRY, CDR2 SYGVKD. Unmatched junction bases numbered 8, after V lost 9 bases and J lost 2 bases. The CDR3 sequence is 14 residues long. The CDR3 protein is CAIRDRDHTYEQYF. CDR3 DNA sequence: TGTGCCATAAGGGACAGGGACCACACCTACGAGCAGTACTTC.

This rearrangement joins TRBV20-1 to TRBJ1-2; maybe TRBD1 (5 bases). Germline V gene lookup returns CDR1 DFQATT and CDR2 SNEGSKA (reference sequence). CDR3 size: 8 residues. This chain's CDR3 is CSPGGDTF. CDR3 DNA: TGCAGCCCGGGGGGGGACACCTTC.

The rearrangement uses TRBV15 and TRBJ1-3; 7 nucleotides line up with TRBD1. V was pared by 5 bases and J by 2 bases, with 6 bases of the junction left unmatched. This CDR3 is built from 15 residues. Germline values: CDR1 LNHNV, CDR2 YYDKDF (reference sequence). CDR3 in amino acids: CATSFYTGAGNTIYF. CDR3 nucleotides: TGTGCCACCAGCTTTTACACAGGGGCTGGAAACACCATATATTTT.

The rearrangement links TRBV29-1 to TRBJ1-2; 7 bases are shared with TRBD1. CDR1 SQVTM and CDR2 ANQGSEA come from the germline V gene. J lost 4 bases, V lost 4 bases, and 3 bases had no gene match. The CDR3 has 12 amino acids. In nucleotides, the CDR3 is TGCAGCGTTGCAGGGGGAAGCTATGGCTACACCTTC. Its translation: CSVAGGSYGYTF.